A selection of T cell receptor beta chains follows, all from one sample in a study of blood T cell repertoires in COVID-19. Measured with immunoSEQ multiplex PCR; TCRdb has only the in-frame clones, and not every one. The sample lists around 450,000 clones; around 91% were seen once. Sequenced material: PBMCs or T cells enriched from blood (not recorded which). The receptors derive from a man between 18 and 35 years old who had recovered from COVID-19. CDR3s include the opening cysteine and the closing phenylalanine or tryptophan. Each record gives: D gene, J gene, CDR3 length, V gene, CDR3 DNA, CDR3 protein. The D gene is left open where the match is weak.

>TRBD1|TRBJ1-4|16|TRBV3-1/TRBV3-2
TGTGCCAGCAGCCAAGACCCAACAGGGGCAGGGGAAAAACTGTTTTTT
CASSQDPTGAGEKLFF
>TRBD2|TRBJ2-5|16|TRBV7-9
TGTGCCAGCAGCTCCGAGTGGCGGGGGATACAAGAGACCCAGTACTTC
CASSSEWRGIQETQYF
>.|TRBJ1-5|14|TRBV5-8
TGTGCCAGCAGCTTGTTTTCCGTTAATCAGCCCCAGCATTTT
CASSLFSVNQPQHF
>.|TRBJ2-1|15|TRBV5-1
TGCGCCAGCAGCTTGAACTCCCAGCGGGACAATGAGCAGTTCTTC
CASSLNSQRDNEQFF
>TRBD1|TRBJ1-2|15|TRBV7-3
TGTGCCAGCAGCTTGGGGTACAGGGGATCCTATGGCTACACCTTC
CASSLGYRGSYGYTF
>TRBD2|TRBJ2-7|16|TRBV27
TGTGCCAGCAGTTCGCCACTAGCGGGAGGGGCTTACGAGCAGTACTTC
CASSSPLAGGAYEQYF
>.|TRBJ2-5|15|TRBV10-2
TGCGCCAGCAGTGAGGTGGCGGCTAGCCGAGAGACCCAGTACTTC
CASSEVAASRETQYF
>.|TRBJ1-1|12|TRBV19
TGTGCCAGTAGTACCGGGTACACTGAAGCTTTCTTT
CASSTGYTEAFF
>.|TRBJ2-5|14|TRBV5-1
TGCGCCAGCAGCTTCGACAGGACGGGAGAGACCCAGTACTTC
CASSFDRTGETQYF
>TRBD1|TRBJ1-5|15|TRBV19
TGTGCCAGTAGTATAGGAGGGGGCGCTGGGCAGCCCCAGCATTTT
CASSIGGGAGQPQHF